A single sample gave rise to the 14 T cell receptor beta chains below, sequenced in a study of beta chain features in type 1 diabetes. Investigators reverse transcribed all isolated RNA, so they sequenced expressed TCRB transcripts. Data came from immunoSEQ multiplex PCR; TCRdb stores just in-frame clones and leaves some out. The sample includes 160,000 or so clones, 7% to 10% seen only once; the top ten take 2% to 3%. The sample comprised central memory CD4+ T cells from blood. Receptor source: a woman between 18 and 29 years old in good health.

This clone was counted between two and nine times. The CDR3 nucleotides are TGCAGCGTTGAACAGGATGGAGATACGCAGTATTTT. Translated: CSVEQDGDTQYF. The chain recombines TRBV29-1 with TRBJ2-3; D is unresolved. Germline CDR1 and CDR2: SQVTM and ANQGSEA. There are 12 residues in the CDR3. Trimming removed 2 bases at V and 5 bases at J, with 8 bases between.

This clone has more than one count but fewer than ten. The same CDR3 is also encoded by other DNA sequences in this sample. The chain is built from TRBV10-3 and TRBJ2-7; 9 bases line up with TRBD1. Germline assignment: CDR1 ENHRY and CDR2 SYGVKD. J lost 4 bases, V lost 9 bases, and 7 bases had no gene match. This CDR3 is 13 amino acids long. The CDR3 reads CAIEPGQGYEQYF. In DNA, the CDR3 is TGTGCCATAGAACCGGGACAGGGTTACGAGCAGTACTTC.

This clone appeared a few times. The rearrangement uses TRBV2 and TRBJ1-1, with 8 nucleotides matching TRBD1. V gave up 4 bases and J gave up 1 base; unmatched junction bases: 5. CDR3 length equals 15 residues. CDR1 and CDR2 (germline): SNHLY, FYNNEI. The CDR3 loop reads CASSAQGARNTEAFF. For the CDR3, the DNA is TGTGCCAGCAGTGCGCAGGGGGCTAGGAACACTGAAGCTTTCTTT.

DNA for the CDR3: TGTGCCAGCAGCCAAGATTCCGCGGGGACCCAGTACTTC. It codes for CASSQDSAGTQYF. J is TRBJ2-5 and V is TRBV14; TRBD2 is a possible D gene (5 bases). The CDR3 has 13 amino acids. Germline CDR1 SGHDN, CDR2 FVKESK. The germline V and J ends were trimmed by 0 bases and 7 bases, with 9 bases remaining between them.

Of note for this clone: The sample contains more than one DNA sequence encoding this CDR3. V usage is TRBV5-1 and J usage is TRBJ2-2; D not resolved. CDR3 size: 15 residues. Germline CDR1 is SGHRS and CDR2 is YFSETQ. Trimming pared 1 base from V and 0 bases from J, leaving 7 bases between. The DNA of the CDR3 is TGCGCCAGCAGCTTGAACAGTGCGAACACCGGGGAGCTGTTTTTT. The encoded protein is CASSLNSANTGELFF.

This clone occurred a few times. The V and J genes are TRBV27 and TRBJ1-2; 9 bases map to TRBD1. The CDR3 contains 15 residues. Germline lookup yields CDR1 MNHEY and CDR2 SMNVEV (reference sequence). The junction had 9 bases not matched to a gene; V was cut back by 8 bases and J by 2 bases. As DNA, the CDR3 is TGTGCCAGCGCATCACGGACAGGGGACAACTATGGCTACACCTTC. Translation: CASASRTGDNYGYTF.

The V call is TRBV5-1, the J call TRBJ2-3; weak D call: TRBD1 (6 bases). Germline CDR1 and CDR2: SGHRS and YFSETQ. The V end lost 0 bases, the J end lost 0 bases, and 11 bases lay between the germline ends. The CDR3 spans 16 residues. This CDR3 reads CASSLDGGPSTDTQYF. The CDR3 DNA reads TGCGCCAGCAGCTTGGATGGGGGCCCTAGCACAGATACGCAGTATTTT.

This clone has just a few counts. The chain is built from TRBV5-6 and TRBJ2-5, with D possibly being TRBD1 (5 bases). The germline V gene encodes CDR1 SGHDT and CDR2 YYEEEE. This CDR3 has 15 residues. Trimming cost V 1 base and J 4 bases, with 14 bases left between them. CDR3 nucleotides: TGTGCCAGCAGCTTGTTGACAGTCTCCCCAGAGACCCAGTACTTC. Residues: CASSLLTVSPETQYF.

This clone was recorded a few times. V gene TRBV7-9 combines with J gene TRBJ1-5; D gene ambiguous. V lost 1 base to trimming and J lost 2 bases, with 6 bases between them. CDR1 is SEHNR and CDR2 is FQNEAQ in the germline V gene (reference sequence). The CDR3 is made up of 14 amino acids. The CDR3 is CASSLEAGNQPQHF. The CDR3 nucleotides are TGTGCCAGCAGCTTAGAAGCCGGCAATCAGCCCCAGCATTTT.

The chain combines TRBV7-2 with TRBJ1-2; 10 bases match TRBD1. This CDR3 contains 15 residues. With V trimmed by 5 bases and J by 5 bases, 8 bases remained unmatched. Per germline, CDR1 SGHTA and CDR2 FQGNSA. CDR3 residues: CASSPGQGIPYGYTF. The CDR3 DNA reads TGTGCCAGCAGCCCGGGACAGGGGATACCGTATGGCTACACCTTC.

The chain has TRBV7-2 and TRBJ1-3; no reliable D call. Trimming left V 3 bases short and J 0 bases short, with 6 bases between. Per the germline V gene, CDR1 is SGHTA and CDR2 is FQGNSA. This CDR3 has 14 amino acids. The CDR3 loop is CASSFGSSGNTIYF. CDR3 DNA sequence: TGTGCCAGCAGCTTCGGGAGCTCTGGAAACACCATATATTTT.

This clone was seen only a few times. CDR3 residues: CASSEGSEETQYF. DNA for the CDR3: TGTGCCAGCAGTGAAGGGTCGGAGGAGACCCAGTACTTC. This rearrangement joins TRBV25-1 to TRBJ2-5; the D is unclear. Trimming cost V 2 bases and J 5 bases, with 9 bases left between them. Germline assignment: CDR1 MGHDK and CDR2 SYGVNS. This CDR3 spans 13 amino acids. Filled out from reference TRBV25-1 and TRBJ2-5, the complete variable domain reads EADIYQTPRYLVIGTGKKITLECSQTMGHDKMYWYQQDPGMELHLIHYSYGVNSTEKGDLSSESTVSRIRTEHFPLTLESARPSHTSQYLCASSEGSEETQYFGPGTRLLVL.

This chain uses TRBV6-6 with TRBJ2-7, with D tentatively TRBD1 (6 bases). The germline gives CDR1 MNHNY, CDR2 SVGAGI (reference sequence). The germline V and J ends were trimmed by 4 bases and 3 bases, with 16 bases remaining between them. The CDR3 is 15 residues long. The CDR3 DNA is TGTGCCAGCAGTTCCCGAGGGCAGGGGATCTACGAGCAGTACTTC. Its translation is CASSSRGQGIYEQYF.

This clone was seen ten or more times. Here the CDR3 reads CASSISTGYTEAFF. The CDR3 region has the DNA TGTGCCAGCTCCATTTCTACAGGGTACACTGAAGCTTTCTTT. This rearrangement joins TRBV18 to TRBJ1-1, with D perhaps TRBD1 (6 bases). V was clipped by 6 bases and J by 3 bases, with 14 bases between them. The germline gives CDR1 KGHSH, CDR2 LQKENI. The CDR3 has 14 residues.